These T cell receptor beta chains were read from a single sample in a study of T-cell reconstitution after alpha-beta-depleted transplantation in children. From the PCR reads, TCRdb called clonotypes with MiXCR, one entry per CDR3 protein. The sample gives 490,000 or so distinct CDR3 sequences, around an eighth of which show up once; around 6% is in the top ten. The sequences come from PBMCs from the stem cell graft donor, collected from the stem cell graft. These receptors originate from a human donor who donated a stem cell graft to a child with combined immunodeficiency. The CDR3 runs from the conserved cysteine through the conserved F or W. A D gene is named only where the DNA matches it firmly. Size is omitted from some rows. Given values are once, few, many or a class for expanded clones.

CDR3aa | CDR3nt | j_gene | v_gene | abundance | d_gene
CASSLWSGGSYEQYF | TGTGCCAGCAGTTTATGGTCAGGGGGTTCCTACGAGCAGTACTTC | TRBJ2-7 | TRBV12-3/TRBV12-4 | few | TRBD1
CATGPQEVRERFF | TGTGCCACCGGCCCTCAAGAGGTCAGGGAGCGGTTCTTC | TRBJ2-1 | TRBV28 | NA | NA
CASSQGSEWGEAFF | TGTGCCAGCAGCCAAGGAAGCGAGTGGGGCGAAGCTTTCTTT | TRBJ1-1 | TRBV3-1 | NA | NA
CSVWLGVGELFF | TGCAGCGTTTGGCTGGGGGTAGGGGAGCTGTTTTTT | TRBJ2-2 | TRBV29-1 | many | NA
CASSLGDRGPQYF | TGTGCCAGCAGCCTTGGGGACAGGGGGCCTCAGTACTTC | TRBJ2-7 | TRBV12-3/TRBV12-4 | NA | TRBD1
CASSQAGGLVVYEQYF | TGCGCCAGCAGCCAAGCGGGGGGACTAGTCGTATACGAGCAGTACTTC | TRBJ2-7 | TRBV4-1 | NA | TRBD2
CASSLGRGQLTYEQYF | TGTGCCAGCAGCTTGGGACGGGGACAACTTACCTACGAGCAGTACTTC | TRBJ2-7 | TRBV7-9 | NA | NA
CASSLQGQGYNEQFF | TGCGCCAGCAGCTTGCAGGGACAGGGGTACAATGAGCAGTTCTTC | TRBJ2-1 | TRBV5-1 | many | TRBD1
CASSQDPWTGDSPLHF | TGTGCCAGCAGCCAAGATCCCTGGACAGGGGATTCACCCCTCCACTTT | TRBJ1-6 | TRBV3-1 | many | TRBD1
CASSLQSGLWATQYF | TGTGCCAGCAGTTTGCAGTCAGGGCTATGGGCGACCCAGTACTTC | TRBJ2-5 | TRBV12-3/TRBV12-4 | many | NA
CASTVGFGNRGRTGELFF | TGCGCCAGCACCGTGGGGTTCGGCAACAGGGGGCGCACCGGGGAGCTGTTTTTT | TRBJ2-2 | TRBV5-1 | NA | TRBD1
CASSDWTGNTGELFF | TGCGCCAGCAGCGATTGGACAGGGAACACCGGGGAGCTGTTTTTT | TRBJ2-2 | TRBV5-1 | NA | TRBD1
CASSPGGELFF | TGTGCCAGCAGCCCCGGCGGGGAGCTGTTTTTT | TRBJ2-2 | TRBV11-2 | many | NA
CAISDQANNYGYTF | TGTGCCATCAGTGATCAGGCCAACAACTATGGCTACACCTTC | TRBJ1-2 | TRBV10-3 | few | NA
CASSYFGHEQYF | TGTGCCAGCAGTTACTTCGGACACGAGCAGTACTTC | TRBJ2-7 | TRBV6-2/TRBV6-3 | few | NA
CASSQGRGYYEQYF | TGCGCCAGCAGCCAAGGTCGGGGATACTACGAGCAGTACTTC | TRBJ2-7 | TRBV4-3 | NA | NA
CAISEGLATQETQYF | TGTGCCATCAGTGAGGGCCTAGCGACCCAAGAGACCCAGTACTTC | TRBJ2-5 | TRBV10-3 | many | NA
CASSLVPGEGQETQYF | TGTGCCAGCAGCTTAGTACCTGGGGAGGGGCAAGAGACCCAGTACTTC | TRBJ2-5 | TRBV7-2 | NA | TRBD2
CASSQRQNYEQYF | TGCGCCAGCAGCCAGCGACAGAACTACGAGCAGTACTTC | TRBJ2-7 | TRBV4-3 | many | NA
CAISVEGFGANVLTF | TGTGCCATCAGTGTAGAGGGATTTGGGGCCAACGTCCTGACTTTC | TRBJ2-6 | TRBV10-3 | NA | NA
CSVWQGGSYEQYF | TGCAGCGTCTGGCAGGGGGGCTCTTACGAGCAGTACTTC | TRBJ2-7 | TRBV29-1 | many | NA
CATSASDRTEHEQYF | TGTGCCACCAGTGCAAGCGACAGGACAGAACACGAGCAGTACTTC | TRBJ2-7 | TRBV24-1 | NA | NA
CSARASGTGRSSYEQYF | TGCAGTGCTAGAGCTAGTGGGACAGGCCGAAGCTCCTACGAGCAGTACTTC | TRBJ2-7 | TRBV20-1 | many | TRBD1
CASSRSGTLHEQFF | TGTGCCAGCAGCCGGTCCGGGACCTTGCATGAGCAGTTCTTC | TRBJ2-1 | TRBV7-8 | NA | NA
CATSRDQGAGQPQHF | TGTGCCACCAGCAGAGATCAGGGGGCGGGGCAGCCCCAGCATTTT | TRBJ1-5 | TRBV15 | few | TRBD1
CASSVAWTGDNEQFF | TGTGCCAGCAGCGTAGCCTGGACAGGGGACAATGAGCAGTTCTTC | TRBJ2-1 | TRBV9 | NA | TRBD1
CSARDLMPRARADTQYF | TGCAGTGCTAGAGATCTCATGCCGCGGGCAAGGGCAGATACGCAGTATTTT | TRBJ2-3 | TRBV20-1 | few | NA
CASSLNGRTDTQYF | TGTGCCAGCAGCTTAAACGGGAGGACAGATACGCAGTATTTT | TRBJ2-3 | TRBV7-3 | NA | TRBD2
CASSFWEALQETQYF | TGTGCCAGCAGTTTCTGGGAAGCCCTCCAAGAGACCCAGTACTTC | TRBJ2-5 | TRBV28 | NA | NA
CASSPSQRITDTQYF | TGTGCCAGCAGCCCTTCACAGCGGATCACAGATACGCAGTATTTT | TRBJ2-3 | TRBV12-3/TRBV12-4 | few | NA
CASSDRLAWETQYF | TGTGCCAGCAGTGACCGACTAGCTTGGGAGACCCAGTACTTC | TRBJ2-5 | TRBV6-1 | NA | TRBD2
CASGITDTQYF | TGTGCTAGTGGGATCACAGATACGCAGTATTTT | TRBJ2-3 | TRBV12-5 | few | NA
CASSTRAGGSYNEQFF | TGTGCCAGCAGCACAAGAGCGGGGGGCTCCTACAATGAGCAGTTCTTC | TRBJ2-1 | TRBV7-9 | many | TRBD2
CASSPGRGRAEAFF | TGTGCCAGTAGTCCCGGCAGGGGGAGGGCTGAAGCTTTCTTT | TRBJ1-1 | TRBV9 | NA | TRBD1
CASSIGTGDRTDTQYF | TGCGCCAGCAGCATCGGGACAGGGGACCGCACAGATACGCAGTATTTT | TRBJ2-3 | TRBV5-1 | few | TRBD1
CASSLTFKTGLAGADTQYF | TGTGCCAGCAGCTTAACTTTTAAGACGGGACTAGCGGGCGCAGATACGCAGTATTTT | TRBJ2-3 | TRBV11-1 | few | TRBD2
CASSLDPFSYEQYF | TGTGCCAGCAGCTTGGATCCGTTCTCCTACGAGCAGTACTTC | TRBJ2-7 | TRBV5-5 | few | NA
CASGSLDRSYEQYF | TGTGCCAGCGGGTCTCTAGACAGGAGCTACGAGCAGTACTTC | TRBJ2-7 | TRBV28 | few | NA
CASSLRGTGGFGYTF | TGTGCCAGCAGCTTACGAGGGACAGGGGGATTTGGCTACACCTTC | TRBJ1-2 | TRBV7-2 | NA | TRBD1
CASSLVGTPDEQYF | TGCGCCAGCAGCTTGGTTGGGACGCCTGACGAGCAGTACTTC | TRBJ2-7 | TRBV5-1 | few | NA
CASSFGHRSYEQYF | TGTGCCAGCAGTTTTGGGCACCGCTCCTACGAGCAGTACTTC | TRBJ2-7 | TRBV12-3/TRBV12-4 | NA | NA
CASSLEGSYNEQFF | TGTGCCAGCAGTTTAGAAGGGTCCTACAATGAGCAGTTCTTC | TRBJ2-1 | TRBV12-3/TRBV12-4 | many | NA
CASRSGPFLDKNIQYF | TGTGCCAGCAGAAGCGGTCCCTTTCTTGACAAAAACATTCAGTACTTC | TRBJ2-4 | TRBV6-1 | few | NA
CASRSSMGGAGNEQFF | TGTGCCAGCAGATCATCAATGGGGGGGGCGGGCAATGAGCAGTTCTTC | TRBJ2-1 | TRBV28 | NA | NA
CASSYTRDRESSKNSYNEQFF | TGTGCCAGCAGTTACACTCGGGACAGGGAAAGTTCGAAAAACTCCTACAATGAGCAGTTCTTC | TRBJ2-1 | TRBV6-2/TRBV6-3 | few | TRBD1
CASSQLTGRTYEQYF | TGTGCCAGCAGTCAACTGACAGGGCGAACCTACGAGCAGTACTTC | TRBJ2-7 | TRBV11-2 | few | TRBD1
CASSPRFLGSGELFF | TGTGCCAGCAGTCCGAGATTTTTGGGCTCCGGGGAGCTGTTTTTT | TRBJ2-2 | TRBV12-3/TRBV12-4 | many | NA
CAWSGRRKWVYEQYF | TGTGCCTGGAGTGGCCGTCGGAAATGGGTTTACGAGCAGTACTTC | TRBJ2-7 | TRBV30 | few | NA
CATSDTSGRGAEQYF | TGTGCCACCAGTGATACCTCTGGCAGGGGAGCCGAGCAGTACTTC | TRBJ2-7 | TRBV24-1 | NA | NA